The 4 T cell receptor beta chains given below trace back to one sample, sequenced in a study of T-cell reconstitution after alpha-beta-depleted transplantation in children. The TCRbeta library incorporated unique molecular identifiers. TCRdb re-analysed the PCR reads in MiXCR, keeping a single row per CDR3 protein. The sample holds 640,000 or so distinct CDR3 sequences, 15% to 20% seen once. Sequenced material: PBMCs from the stem cell graft donor, taken from the stem cell graft. These receptors all stem from a human donor who donated a stem cell graft to a child with acute myeloid leukemia.

V gene TRBV4-3 combines with J gene TRBJ2-1, with 12 bases fitting TRBD2. There are 16 residues in the CDR3. J was trimmed by 4 bases and V by 3 bases; bases with no gene match: 4. In germline, CDR1 is LGHNA, CDR2 YSLEER. The CDR3 DNA follows: TGCGCCAGCAGCCAGGCACTAGCGGGGGGATACAATGAGCAGTTCTTC. Translation: CASSQALAGGYNEQFF.

This clonotype was seen many times. The rearrangement joins TRBV7-2 to TRBJ2-1; 8 bases are a match to TRBD1. Germline V gives CDR1 SGHTA, CDR2 FQGNSA. This CDR3 region has 16 residues. Trimming removed 1 base from V and 4 bases from J; junction bases left unmatched: 6. The CDR3, as DNA: TGTGCCAGCAGCTTAGGGGTCCGGGACAGGTACAATGAGCAGTTCTTC. Translation: CASSLGVRDRYNEQFF. Variable domain in full (rest from reference TRBV7-2 and TRBJ2-1): GAGVSQSPSNKVTEKGKDVELRCDPISGHTALYWYRQSLGQGLEFLIYFQGNSAPDKSGLPSDRFSAERTGGSVSTLTIQRTQQEDSAVYLCASSLGVRDRYNEQFFGPGTRLTVL.

The gene calls are TRBV27 and TRBJ2-7, with no clear D. The V end lost 5 bases, the J end lost 0 bases, and 11 bases lay between the germline ends. The germline V gene has CDR1 MNHEY and CDR2 SMNVEV (reference sequence). CDR3 length: 14 residues. The CDR3 is CASSPGLSSYEQYV. CDR3 DNA sequence: TGTGCCAGCAGTCCTGGCCTGAGCTCCTACGAGCAGTACGTC.

This clonotype was counted only a few times. The J gene is TRBJ2-1, the V gene TRBV24-1; 9 bases line up with TRBD1. CDR1 is KGHDR, CDR2 SFDVKD, per germline. The CDR3 loop spans 16 amino acids. V lost 2 bases, J lost 2 bases, and 3 bases stayed unmatched. The CDR3 is CATSDSGTGTYNEQFF. The CDR3 DNA sequence: TGTGCCACCAGTGATTCCGGGACAGGGACCTACAATGAGCAGTTCTTC.